The clone carrying this T cell receptor (beta chain) came up once. What it recognizes is unknown. The data derive from a study of PD-1 blockade in classical Hodgkin lymphoma. Study summary: With a 2-week interval, patients received intravenous nivolumab at 3 mg/kg.

Libraries were prepared by immunoSEQ multiplex PCR; TCRdb keeps only in-frame clonotypes and omits some of them. Among some 52,000 clones listed, approximately 86% were seen once. Study results and limitations: Newly diagnosed patients reportedly trailed healthy donors in baseline TCR diversity.

This CDR3 is 12 amino acids long. V lost 11 bases to trimming and J lost 6 bases, with 13 bases between them. The time point: cycle 4 day 1 (C4D1), after five to seven weeks of nivolumab. All trial patients relapsed after autologous stem cell transplantation. This receptor was taken from a human donor with classical Hodgkin lymphoma. The chain is built from TRBV23-1 and TRBJ1-4; the D is unclear. TRBV23-1 is identified as an open reading frame with a role that is uncertain. Sequences were derived from peripheral blood mononuclear cells (PBMCs), sampled before the fourth cycle of nivolumab. In nucleotides, the CDR3 is TGCGCCCATGGGAGCGGGGATGAAAAACTGTTTTTT. This encodes CAHGSGDEKLFF.